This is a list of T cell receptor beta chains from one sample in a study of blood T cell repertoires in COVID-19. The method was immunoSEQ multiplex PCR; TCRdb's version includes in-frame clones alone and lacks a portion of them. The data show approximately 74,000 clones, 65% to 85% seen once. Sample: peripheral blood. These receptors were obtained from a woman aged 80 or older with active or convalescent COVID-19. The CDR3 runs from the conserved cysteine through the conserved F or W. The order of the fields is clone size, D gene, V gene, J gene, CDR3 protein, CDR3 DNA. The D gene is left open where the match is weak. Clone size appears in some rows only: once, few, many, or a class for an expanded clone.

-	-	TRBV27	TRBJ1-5	CASRAPFVTGPNQPQHF	TGTGCCAGCAGAGCTCCTTTTGTGACAGGCCCCAATCAGCCCCAGCATTTT
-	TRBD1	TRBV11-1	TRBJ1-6	CASSLAAQGTSPLHF	TGTGCCAGCAGCTTAGCAGCACAGGGGACTTCACCCCTCCACTTT
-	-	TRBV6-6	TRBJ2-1	CASSPGVWSGVFRQFF	TGTGCCAGCAGTCCCGGCGTTTGGTCGGGAGTTTTTCGGCAGTTCTTC
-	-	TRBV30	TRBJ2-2	CAWQPGSAGELFF	TGTGCCTGGCAACCAGGGTCCGCCGGGGAGCTGTTTTTT
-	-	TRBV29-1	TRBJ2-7	CSVDGGSKQYF	TGCAGCGTTGACGGCGGCTCCAAGCAGTACTTC
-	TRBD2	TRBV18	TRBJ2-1	CASSPGLAGLVEQFF	TGTGCCAGCTCACCGGGACTAGCGGGACTAGTTGAGCAGTTCTTC
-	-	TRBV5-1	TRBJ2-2	CASSLAERMTGELFF	TGCGCCAGCAGCTTGGCGGAGCGGATGACCGGGGAGCTGTTTTTT
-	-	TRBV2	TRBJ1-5	CASSERGPGMSQPQHF	TGTGCCAGCAGTGAAAGAGGTCCGGGAATGAGTCAGCCCCAGCATTTT
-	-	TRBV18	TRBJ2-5	CASSAGQKETQYF	TGTGCCAGCTCAGCGGGACAGAAAGAGACCCAGTACTTC
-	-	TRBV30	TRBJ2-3	CAWSVPGPDTQYF	TGTGCCTGGAGTGTACCGGGTCCAGATACGCAGTATTTT
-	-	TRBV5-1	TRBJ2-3	CASGPRPTDTQYF	TGCGCCAGCGGTCCTAGACCCACAGATACGCAGTATTTT
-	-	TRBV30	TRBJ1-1	CAWSTPGERTEAFF	TGTGCCTGGAGTACCCCAGGGGAACGGACTGAAGCTTTCTTT
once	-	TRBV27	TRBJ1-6	CASNRRARGDSPLHF	TGTGCCAGCAACCGAAGGGCCAGGGGCGATTCACCCCTCCACTTT
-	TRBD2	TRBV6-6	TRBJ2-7	CASWSGGFTYEQYF	TGTGCCAGCTGGAGCGGGGGGTTCACCTACGAGCAGTACTTC
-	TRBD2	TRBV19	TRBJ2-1	CASSTSGIPSNEQFF	TGTGCCAGTAGTACTAGCGGGATTCCGAGCAATGAGCAGTTCTTC
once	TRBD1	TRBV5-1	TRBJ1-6	CASSYRQGMNSPLHF	TGCGCCAGCAGCTACCGACAGGGAATGAATTCACCCCTCCACTTT
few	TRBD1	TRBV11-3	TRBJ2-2	CASSEDRGSTGELFF	TGTGCCAGCAGCGAGGACAGGGGGAGTACCGGGGAGCTGTTTTTT
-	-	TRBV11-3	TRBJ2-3	CASSLDRWRDPASTDTQYF	TGTGCCAGCAGCTTAGACAGGTGGCGGGATCCTGCTAGCACAGATACGCAGTATTTT
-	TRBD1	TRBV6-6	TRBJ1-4	CASISGQGYEKLFF	TGTGCCAGCATTTCTGGACAGGGTTATGAAAAACTGTTTTTT
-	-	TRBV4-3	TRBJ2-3	CASSQAKYPSTDTQYF	TGCGCCAGCAGCCAGGCAAAGTACCCTAGCACAGATACGCAGTATTTT
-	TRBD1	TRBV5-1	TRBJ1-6	CASSLAGTGNSPLHF	TGCGCCAGCAGCTTGGCAGGGACAGGCAATTCACCCCTCCACTTT
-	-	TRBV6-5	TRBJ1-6	CASKQSTTNNSPLHF	TGTGCCAGCAAACAGTCGACAACGAATAATTCACCCCTCCACTTT
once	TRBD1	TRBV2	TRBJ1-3	CASRGTGAGNTIYF	TGTGCCAGCAGGGGGACAGGGGCTGGAAACACCATATATTTT
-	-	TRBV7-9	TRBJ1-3	CASSSRGSAPTDTIYF	TGTGCCAGCAGCTCAAGGGGATCTGCACCAACTGACACCATATATTTT
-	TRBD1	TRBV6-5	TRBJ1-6	CASSYTGRGLSPLHF	TGTGCCAGCAGTTATACCGGCAGGGGGCTCTCACCCCTCCACTTT
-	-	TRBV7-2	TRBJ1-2	CASSLGSQQSYGYTF	TGTGCCAGCAGCTTAGGTTCACAGCAAAGCTATGGCTACACCTTC
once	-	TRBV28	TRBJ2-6	CASRGFLDPSSGANVLTF	TGTGCCAGCAGGGGCTTCCTCGACCCTTCCTCTGGGGCCAACGTCCTGACTTTC
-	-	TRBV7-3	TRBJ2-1	CASSFQGSYNEQFF	TGTGCCAGCAGCTTTCAGGGCTCCTACAATGAGCAGTTCTTC
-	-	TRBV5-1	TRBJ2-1	CASSFQGNYNEQFF	TGCGCCAGCAGCTTTCAGGGGAACTACAATGAGCAGTTCTTC
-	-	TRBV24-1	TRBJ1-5	CATRGEGGTNQPQHF	TGTGCCACCCGGGGCGAAGGGGGTACCAATCAGCCCCAGCATTTT
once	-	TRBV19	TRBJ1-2	CASRWREDVGYGYTF	TGTGCCAGTAGATGGAGGGAAGACGTAGGCTATGGCTACACCTTC
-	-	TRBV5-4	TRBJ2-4	CASSLTGTKNIQYF	TGTGCCAGCAGCTTGACAGGGACCAAAAACATTCAGTACTTC
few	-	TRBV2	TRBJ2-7	CASRGAYEQYF	TGTGCCAGCAGGGGCGCCTACGAGCAGTACTTC
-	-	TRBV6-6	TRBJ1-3	CASSYAQTAGNTIYF	TGTGCCAGCAGTTACGCGCAGACTGCTGGAAACACCATATATTTT
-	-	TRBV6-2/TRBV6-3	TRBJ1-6	CASSKDRGSSYNSPLHF	TGTGCCAGCAGTAAAGACCGGGGGAGCTCCTATAATTCACCCCTCCACTTT
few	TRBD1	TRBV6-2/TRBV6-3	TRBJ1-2	CASTPRGATRYGYTF	TGTGCCAGCACCCCCAGGGGGGCGACCCGCTATGGCTACACCTTC
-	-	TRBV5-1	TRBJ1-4	CASSPGGAVEKLFF	TGCGCCAGCAGCCCGGGGGGGGCAGTTGAAAAACTGTTTTTT
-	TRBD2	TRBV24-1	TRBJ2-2	CATSDSGTSGGVTGELFF	TGTGCCACCAGTGACTCCGGGACTAGCGGGGGAGTCACCGGGGAGCTGTTTTTT
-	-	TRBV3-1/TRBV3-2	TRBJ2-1	CASSLSTVSYNEQFF	TGTGCCAGCAGCCTCTCGACAGTCTCCTACAATGAGCAGTTCTTC
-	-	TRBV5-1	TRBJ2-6	CASSLGTEVSGANVLTF	TGCGCCAGCAGCTTGGGGACAGAAGTCTCTGGGGCCAACGTCCTGACTTTC
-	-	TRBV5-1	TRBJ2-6	CASSLKTAGANVLTF	TGCGCCAGCAGCTTGAAAACAGCTGGGGCCAACGTCCTGACTTTC
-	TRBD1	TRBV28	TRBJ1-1	CASSSNAGGTEAFF	TGTGCCAGCAGTTCCAATGCAGGGGGGACTGAAGCTTTCTTT
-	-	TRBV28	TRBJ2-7	CASSSLPGLNYEQYF	TGTGCCAGCAGTTCCCTCCCGGGACTTAACTACGAGCAGTACTTC
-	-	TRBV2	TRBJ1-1	CASSEWVTEDTEAFF	TGTGCCAGCAGTGAATGGGTCACCGAGGACACTGAAGCTTTCTTT